This is a list of T cell receptor beta chains from one sample in a study of blood T cell repertoires in COVID-19. Sequencing used immunoSEQ multiplex PCR; TCRdb keeps in-frame clones, though not all of them. The table records 90,000 to 150,000 clones, approximately 80% of them present only once. Sample: peripheral blood. The receptors shown here come from an elderly woman with acute or convalescent COVID-19. Each CDR3 is given with its conserved first and last residue. A D gene is named only where the DNA matches it firmly. For some rows the clone size is stated as once, few or many, or as a class when expanded; others skip it.

>TRBD1|TRBV3-1/TRBV3-2|NA|TRBJ2-7
TGTGCCAGCAGCCAACCGGGACAGTCCTACGAGCAGTACTTC
CASSQPGQSYEQYF
>TRBD2|TRBV9|few|TRBJ2-1
TGTGCCAGCAGCACTCTAGCGGGCGCCTCCTACAATGAGCAGTTCTTC
CASSTLAGASYNEQFF
>NA|TRBV6-5|NA|TRBJ2-3
TGTGCCAGCAGTTTGGGCGGGAAGAACACAGATACGCAGTATTTT
CASSLGGKNTDTQYF
>NA|TRBV10-3|few|TRBJ1-1
TGTGCCATCAGTGAGAGAGCAGAAGCTTTCTTT
CAISERAEAFF
>TRBD1|TRBV2|once|TRBJ1-3
TGTGCCAGCAGTTTTTCTCCCGGGACAGGGGGCTCGGGAAACACCATATATTTT
CASSFSPGTGGSGNTIYF
>NA|TRBV5-1|NA|TRBJ2-3
TGCGCCAGCAGCTCAAGCGTCACAGATACGCAGTATTTT
CASSSSVTDTQYF
>NA|TRBV19|NA|TRBJ1-2
TGTGCCAGTAGTATACAGGGTAGTGATGGCTACACCTTC
CASSIQGSDGYTF
>TRBD1|TRBV18|NA|TRBJ1-1
TGTGCCAGCCGGACAGGGCTCGACACTGAAGCTTTCTTT
CASRTGLDTEAFF
>NA|TRBV19|NA|TRBJ2-5
TGTGCCAGTAGTATACGGGCCGGGGGAGAGACCCAGTACTTC
CASSIRAGGETQYF
>NA|TRBV2|NA|TRBJ1-2
TGTGCCAGCAGTGAAGGGGGGGGTGATGGCTACACCTTC
CASSEGGGDGYTF
>NA|TRBV7-2|NA|TRBJ2-2
TGTGCCAGCAGCCTGGCCTCCACAGGGACCGGGGAGCTGTTTTTT
CASSLASTGTGELFF
>NA|TRBV15|few|TRBJ1-4
TGTGCCACCAGCACAAAGCTACAGGTTACTAATGAAAAACTGTTTTTT
CATSTKLQVTNEKLFF
>NA|TRBV6-5|NA|TRBJ1-1
TGTGCCAGCAGTTACTCGGGCCTGAACACTGAAGCTTTCTTT
CASSYSGLNTEAFF
>NA|TRBV28|NA|TRBJ1-2
TGTGCCAGCAGTTCAGGGGATAACTATGGCTACACCTTC
CASSSGDNYGYTF
>TRBD2|TRBV9|NA|TRBJ2-1
TGTGCCAGCAGCCCGCGGGAGGGGTCCTACAATGAGCAGTTCTTC
CASSPREGSYNEQFF
>TRBD1|TRBV5-1|NA|TRBJ2-3
TGCGCCAGCAGCTCCGACAGGGATTGGGATACGCAGTATTTT
CASSSDRDWDTQYF
>NA|TRBV28|NA|TRBJ1-2
TGTGCCAGCAATCCCCCGGGGAGAAACTATGGCTACACCTTC
CASNPPGRNYGYTF
>NA|TRBV15|NA|TRBJ2-1
TGTGCCACCAGCAGAGAACCCGGGTCCGATGAGCAGTTCTTC
CATSREPGSDEQFF